The present T cell receptor beta chain was sequenced within a study of blood T cell repertoires in COVID-19. Looking at the study overall: Specimens from acute and convalescent COVID-19 originated in the United States, Italy and Spain. The analysed material was cDNA or gDNA that came from T cells, B-cell-depleted T cells, or PBMCs.

Germline lookup yields CDR1 SGHTA and CDR2 FQGNSA. This CDR3 spans 14 amino acids. V gave up 5 bases and J gave up 3 bases; unmatched junction bases: 5. The Seattle patients joined while their infection was active and were tracked longitudinally afterward. In the original processing: For nucleated cells, counts were estimated from reference gene primer amplification. Clones were sequenced by immunoSEQ multiplex PCR, and TCRdb holds only the in-frame ones, with some missing. The V and J calls and clone size come from that table; D and trimming were worked out from the DNA. Of more than 200,000 clones in the sample, 82% were seen once.

The chain joins TRBV7-2 to TRBJ2-3; TRBD1 aligns across 7 bases. Input material: peripheral blood. The receptor was derived from an elderly woman with COVID-19, enrolled during active disease. CDR3 DNA: TGTGCCAGCAGCCTACAGGGGTCAACAGATACGCAGTATTTT. It yields the protein CASSLQGSTDTQYF.